This TCR beta chain emerged from a study of T cell responses to AZD1222 COVID-19 vaccine. A few counts support this clone. The repertoire was sequenced with immunoSEQ multiplex PCR; TCRdb's copy has only in-frame clones and lacks some. The table has about 150,000 clones, about 91% seen once. Germline loops: CDR1 SEHNR, CDR2 FQNEAQ (reference sequence). Trimming removed 2 bases from V and 7 bases from J, with 11 bases in between. This CDR3 is 13 amino acids long. This receptor was taken from an adult in good health. The starting material was peripheral blood, obtained on day 0 of MenACWY control vaccination. This chain links TRBV7-9 with TRBJ1-1, with D tentatively TRBD1 (5 bases). The CDR3 DNA reads as TGTGCCAGCAGCTTATATGGGGCGCTTGAAGCTTTCTTT. This encodes CASSLYGALEAFF.